A selection of T cell receptor beta chains follows, all from one sample in a study of OX40 agonist ivuxolimab in advanced cancers. Only in-frame clones appear in the TCRdb table, and some are missing; sequencing was by immunoSEQ multiplex PCR. The sample lists over 100,000 clones; 85% to 95% were seen once. The sample consisted of CD4+ or CD8+ T cells sorted from blood, taken in a trial of the OX40 agonist ivuxolimab. The source of these receptors is an adult with an advanced solid tumor such as melanoma, head and neck, liver or kidney cancer. Each CDR3 is given with its conserved first and last residue. Fields, in order: V gene, J gene, CDR3 protein.

>TRBV5-6|TRBJ1-1
CASSATGIFGTEAFF
>TRBV4-3|TRBJ1-6
CASSQDPRVYNSPLHF
>TRBV4-3|TRBJ2-5
CASSQGGQGWGFGETQYF
>TRBV2|TRBJ2-1
CASIGWRASYNEQFF
>TRBV6-5|TRBJ2-3
CASSYLTGTDTQYF
>TRBV5-1|TRBJ2-3
CASSSSLAGGTDTQYF
>TRBV7-2|TRBJ2-1
CASSPVYNEQFF
>TRBV4-1|TRBJ2-3
CASSLGLAGGQTPYF
>TRBV4-1|TRBJ2-7
CASSREGRRSYEQYF
>TRBV7-2|TRBJ2-3
CASSLDRDTQYF
>TRBV6-5|TRBJ1-1
CASTLGRRNTEAFF
>TRBV11-3|TRBJ2-1
CASSSVGRGLSAEQFF
>TRBV10-1|TRBJ1-1
CASSVAGLDTEAFF
>TRBV6-5|TRBJ1-3
CASSSREYTGNTIYF
>TRBV7-9|TRBJ2-2
CASSPWDSSGELFF
>TRBV7-2|TRBJ2-1
CASSLWARANEQFF
>TRBV5-1|TRBJ2-7
CASSLDGIEGEQYF
>TRBV10-1|TRBJ1-2
CASSRTGNYGYTF
>TRBV7-9|TRBJ2-1
CASSFVWASSYNEQFF
>TRBV28|TRBJ2-5
CASSLIRAGGTETQYF
>TRBV4-2|TRBJ1-1
CASSQDVGRKNTEAFF
>TRBV2|TRBJ1-6
CASRTPTDPYNSPLHF
>TRBV5-4|TRBJ2-7
CASSFIGSSYEQYF
>TRBV6-4|TRBJ2-7
CASSAGGTASRNEQYF
>TRBV2|TRBJ2-3
CASRVAGGTDTQYF
>TRBV19|TRBJ2-2
CASSGAGELFF
>TRBV5-4|TRBJ2-3
CASSLRAGVGDTQYF
>TRBV4-3|TRBJ1-4
CASSQWTGGDEKLFF
>TRBV20-1|TRBJ1-5
CSASPNQPQHF